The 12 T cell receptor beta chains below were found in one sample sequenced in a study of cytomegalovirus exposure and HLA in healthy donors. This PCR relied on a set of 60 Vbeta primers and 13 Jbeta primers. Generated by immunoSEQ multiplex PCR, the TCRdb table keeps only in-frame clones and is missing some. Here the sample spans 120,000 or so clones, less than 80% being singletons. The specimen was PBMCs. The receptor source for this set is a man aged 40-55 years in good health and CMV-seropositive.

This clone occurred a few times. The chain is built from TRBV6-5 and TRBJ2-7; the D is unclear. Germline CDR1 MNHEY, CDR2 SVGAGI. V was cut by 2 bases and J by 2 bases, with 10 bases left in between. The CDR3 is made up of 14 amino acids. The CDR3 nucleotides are TGTGCCAGCAGTTACAGGTACGGAGCCTACGAGCAGTACTTC. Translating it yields CASSYRYGAYEQYF.

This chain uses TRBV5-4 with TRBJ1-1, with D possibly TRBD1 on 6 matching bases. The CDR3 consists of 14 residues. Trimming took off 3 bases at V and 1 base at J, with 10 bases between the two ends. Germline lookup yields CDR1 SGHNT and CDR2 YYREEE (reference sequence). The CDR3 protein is CASSSGQRNTEAFF. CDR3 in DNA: TGTGCCAGCAGCTCCGGACAGAGGAACACTGAAGCTTTCTTT.

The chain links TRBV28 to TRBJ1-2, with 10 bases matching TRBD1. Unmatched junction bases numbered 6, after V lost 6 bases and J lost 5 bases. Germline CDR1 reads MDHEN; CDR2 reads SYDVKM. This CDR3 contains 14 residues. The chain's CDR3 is CASRGGQGTYGYTF. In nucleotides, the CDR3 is TGTGCCAGCAGGGGGGGACAGGGGACTTATGGCTACACCTTC.

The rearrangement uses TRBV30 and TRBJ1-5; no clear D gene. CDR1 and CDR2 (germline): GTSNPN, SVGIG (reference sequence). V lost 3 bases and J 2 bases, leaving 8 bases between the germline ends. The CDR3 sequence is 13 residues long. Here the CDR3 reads CAWSPGGNQPQHF. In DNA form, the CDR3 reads TGTGCCTGGAGCCCAGGCGGCAATCAGCCCCAGCATTTT.

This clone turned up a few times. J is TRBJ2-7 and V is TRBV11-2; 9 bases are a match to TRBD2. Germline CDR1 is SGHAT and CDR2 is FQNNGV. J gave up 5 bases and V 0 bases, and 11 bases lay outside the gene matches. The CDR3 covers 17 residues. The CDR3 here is CASSLDVSGGLRDEQYF. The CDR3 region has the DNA TGTGCCAGCAGCTTAGATGTTAGCGGGGGCCTTCGCGACGAGCAGTACTTC.

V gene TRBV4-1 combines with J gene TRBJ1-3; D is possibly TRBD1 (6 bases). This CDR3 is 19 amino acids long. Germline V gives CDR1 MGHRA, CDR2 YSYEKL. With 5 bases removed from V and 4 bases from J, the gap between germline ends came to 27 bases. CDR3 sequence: CASSGGLGLQGRGGNTIYF. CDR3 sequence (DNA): TGCGCCAGCAGCGGCGGATTGGGGCTACAGGGAAGAGGAGGAAACACCATATATTTT.

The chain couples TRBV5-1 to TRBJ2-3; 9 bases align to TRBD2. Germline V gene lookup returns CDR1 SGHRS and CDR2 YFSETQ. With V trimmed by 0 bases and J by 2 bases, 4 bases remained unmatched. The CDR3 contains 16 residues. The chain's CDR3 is CASSLASGGTTDTQYF. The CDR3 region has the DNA TGCGCCAGCAGCTTGGCAAGCGGGGGGACCACAGATACGCAGTATTTT.

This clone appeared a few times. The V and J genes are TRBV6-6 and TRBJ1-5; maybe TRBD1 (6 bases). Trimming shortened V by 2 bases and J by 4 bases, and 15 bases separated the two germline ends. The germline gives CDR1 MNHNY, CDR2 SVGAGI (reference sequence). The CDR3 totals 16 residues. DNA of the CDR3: TGTGCCAGCAGTTACGGCCGCCGGACAGAGAATCAGCCCCAGCATTTT. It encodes CASSYGRRTENQPQHF.

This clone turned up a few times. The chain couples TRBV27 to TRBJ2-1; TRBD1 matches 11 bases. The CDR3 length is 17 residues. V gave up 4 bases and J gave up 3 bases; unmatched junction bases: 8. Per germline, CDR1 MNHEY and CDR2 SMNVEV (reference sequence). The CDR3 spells CASSSSHGTGGYNEQFF. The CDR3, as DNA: TGTGCCAGCAGTTCATCGCACGGGACAGGGGGCTACAATGAGCAGTTCTTC.

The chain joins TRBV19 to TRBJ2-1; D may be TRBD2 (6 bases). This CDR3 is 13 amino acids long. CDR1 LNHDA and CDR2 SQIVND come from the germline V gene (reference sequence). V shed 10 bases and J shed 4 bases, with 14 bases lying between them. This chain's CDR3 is CATAVRGYNEQFF. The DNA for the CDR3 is TGTGCCACAGCGGTGCGGGGTTACAATGAGCAGTTCTTC.

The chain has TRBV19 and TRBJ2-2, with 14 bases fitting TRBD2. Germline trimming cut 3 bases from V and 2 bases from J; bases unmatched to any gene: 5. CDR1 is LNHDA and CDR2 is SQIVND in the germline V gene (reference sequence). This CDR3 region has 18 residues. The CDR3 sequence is CASSIAGTSGRNTGELFF. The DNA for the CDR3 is TGTGCCAGTAGTATCGCCGGGACTAGCGGGAGAAACACCGGGGAGCTGTTTTTT.

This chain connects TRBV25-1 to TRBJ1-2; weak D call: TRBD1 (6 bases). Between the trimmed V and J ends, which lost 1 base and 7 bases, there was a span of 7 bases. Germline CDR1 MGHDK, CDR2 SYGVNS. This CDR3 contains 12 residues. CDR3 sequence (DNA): TGTGCCAGCAGTGAATGGGGGCTTGGCTACACCTTC. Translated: CASSEWGLGYTF.